The 17 T cell receptor beta chains below all came from one sample that was sequenced in a study of T cell clonality in common variable immunodeficiency. Sequenced by immunoSEQ multiplex PCR; TCRdb stores in-frame clones only, minus some. Captured here are more than 35,000 clones, none seen once; the top ten comprise about 0.66%. The specimen was peripheral blood mononuclear cells. The origin of the receptors is a person aged 18 to 70 in good health.

This clone appeared many times. The read terminates 3 residues before the CDR3 end, so the remaining end is supplied by the germline J gene. J is TRBJ1-2 and V is TRBV2, with TRBD1 matching 7 bases. This CDR3 has 13 amino acids. From germline, CDR1 is SNHLY and CDR2 FYNNEI. V gave up 8 bases and J gave up 5 bases; unmatched junction bases: 8. The CDR3 bases that were read are TGTGCCAGCCGCTATGGACAGGTTTATGGC. It codes for CASRYGQVYG. The whole CDR3 reads CASRYGQVYGYTF.

This clone occurred many times. The read ends 3 residues shy of where the CDR3 ends; the end is completed using the germline J gene. V usage is TRBV7-2 and J usage is TRBJ2-1; D tentatively reads TRBD1 or TRBD2 (5 bases each). The V end lost 2 bases, the J end lost 9 bases, and 8 bases lay between the germline ends. There are 12 residues in the CDR3. Germline CDR1 reads SGHTA; CDR2 reads FQGNSA. This CDR3 is CASSLSGSEQFF. The sequenced CDR3 bases are TGTGCCAGCAGCTTATCAGGGAGTGAG.

This clone was observed at least ten times. The sequenced fragment ends 3 residues before the CDR3 boundary, so the rest is inferred from the germline J gene. V usage is TRBV4-1 and J usage is TRBJ1-2; 7 nucleotides agree with TRBD1. The J segment lost 5 bases and the V segment lost 1 base, leaving 1 base of the junction unmatched. This CDR3 is built from 13 residues. The germline V gene has CDR1 MGHRA and CDR2 YSYEKL. This CDR3 reads CASSQAQGYGYTF. The CDR3 DNA, read in part, is TGCGCCAGCAGCCAAGCACAGGGGTATGGC.

This clone was observed many times. Coverage ceases 3 residues before the CDR3 finishes, and the germline J gene fills in the end. The V gene is TRBV2, the J gene TRBJ1-3, with 7 bases aligning to TRBD1. After removal of 2 bases from V and 4 bases from J, the junction contained 2 bases not matched to a gene. Per the germline V gene, CDR1 is SNHLY and CDR2 is FYNNEI. CDR3 size: 14 residues. CDR3 sequence reads: CASSETGEGNTIYF. The sequenced part of the CDR3 DNA is TGTGCCAGCAGTGAAACAGGGGAAGGAAACACC.

This clone was counted at least ten times. The sequenced fragment ends 3 residues before the CDR3 boundary, so the rest is inferred from the germline J gene. The chain is built from TRBV19 and TRBJ2-1; TRBD1 might be the D (5 bases). The CDR3 is made up of 12 amino acids. Trimming removed 6 bases at V and 9 bases at J, with 12 bases between. From germline, CDR1 is LNHDA and CDR2 SQIVND (reference sequence). Partial CDR3 DNA: TGTGCCAGTAGAAAGACAGTCTCTGAG. Translated, it gives CASRKTVSE. The entire CDR3 protein reads CASRKTVSEQFF.

Many counts were recorded for this clone. The read falls 3 residues short of the CDR3 end, and the missing part is taken from the germline J gene. The rearrangement links TRBV28 to TRBJ2-1; D remains unclear. CDR1 is MDHEN and CDR2 is SYDVKM in the germline V gene. The V and J ends lost 6 bases and 1 base respectively, with 7 bases between them. CDR3 size: 13 residues. The CDR3 bases that were read are TGTGCCAGCAGGGCAAGTTCCTACAATGAG. Encoded protein: CASRASSYNE. The entire CDR3 is CASRASSYNEQFF. The variable domain in full, completed from reference TRBV28 and TRBJ2-1, reads DVKVTQSSRYLVKRTGEKVFLECVQDMDHENMFWYRQDPGLGLRLIYFSYDVKMKEKGDIPEGYSVSREKKERFSLILESASTNQTSMYLCASRASSYNEQFFGPGTRLTVL.

About this clone itself: The DNA ends 3 residues before the CDR3 does, and the rest of the CDR3 is filled in from the germline J gene. The chain uses TRBV7-8 and TRBJ1-2, with D perhaps matching TRBD1 (6 bases). The CDR3 length is 17 residues. Germline lookup yields CDR1 SGHVS and CDR2 FQNEAQ. Incomplete CDR3 DNA: TGTGCCAGCAGCTTAGATCTAGCGGGGGGCCTTACAGATACC. Translation gives CASSLDLAGGLTDT. The CDR3 in its entirety is CASSLDLAGGLTDTYTF.

There are many counts of this clone. From the germline J gene comes the end of the CDR3, since the read stops 3 residues before it. The V call is TRBV7-6, the J call TRBJ1-4; possible D gene TRBD1, 6 bases. Trimming took off 1 base at V and 2 bases at J, with 8 bases between the two ends. This CDR3 contains 15 residues. Looked up from germline, CDR1 is SGHVS and CDR2 is FNYEAQ. This CDR3 is CASSLVQGTNEKLFF. The CDR3 DNA, read in part, is TGTGCCAGCAGCTTAGTGCAGGGGACTAATGAAAAA.

This clone was recorded many times. The read ends 3 residues before the CDR3 terminus; that terminus is restored from the germline J gene. V usage is TRBV5-4 and J usage is TRBJ1-2, with TRBD1 identical over 8 bases. This CDR3 is built from 13 residues. Germline V gene data show CDR1 as SGHNT and CDR2 as YYREEE (reference sequence). Trimming took 2 bases from V and 6 from J; bases not matched to a gene: 3. CDR3: CASSLGQGDGYTF. CDR3 DNA (partial): TGTGCCAGCAGCTTAGGACAGGGCGATGGC.

This clone appeared many times. The read ends 3 residues early relative to the CDR3; the germline J gene fills the gap. The chain links TRBV5-5 to TRBJ1-5; possibly TRBD1 for D (6 bases). The CDR3 extends over 14 amino acids. V lost 5 bases to trimming and J lost 4 bases, with 13 bases between them. Germline CDR1 is SGHKS and CDR2 is YYEKEE (reference sequence). The chain's CDR3 is CASRYRVGNQPQHF. The CDR3 DNA, read in part, is TGTGCCAGCAGGTACAGGGTAGGAAATCAGCCC.

This clone came up many times. The DNA ends 3 residues before the CDR3 does, and the rest of the CDR3 is filled in from the germline J gene. J is TRBJ2-4 and V is TRBV18, with D tentatively TRBD1 (7 bases). The CDR3 length is 17 residues. The germline gives CDR1 KGHSH, CDR2 LQKENI. V lost 4 bases to trimming and J lost 0 bases, with 16 bases between them. The CDR3 bases that were read are TGTGCCAGCTCACTCGCGGGGACAGTACTAGCCAAAAACATT. Residues: CASSLAGTVLAKNI. From start to end, the CDR3 is CASSLAGTVLAKNIQYF.

This clone was detected ten times or more. The read ends 3 residues before the CDR3 terminus; that terminus is restored from the germline J gene. The V gene is TRBV4-2, the J gene TRBJ1-3, with D perhaps TRBD1 (6 bases). The CDR3 length is 16 residues. Trimming took 1 base from V and 0 from J, leaving 10 bases between them. Per germline, CDR1 LGHNA and CDR2 YNFKEQ. CDR3 bases read: TGTGCCAGCAGCCAAGGGACAGTGAGCTCTGGAAACACC. The encoded protein is CASSQGTVSSGNT. The whole CDR3 region reads CASSQGTVSSGNTIYF.

This clone was found many times. The read falls 3 residues short of the CDR3 end, and the missing part is taken from the germline J gene. V is TRBV11-3 and J is TRBJ2-5, with D unclear. V was cut by 5 bases and J by 5 bases, with 15 bases left in between. The CDR3 has 14 residues. The germline CDR1 and CDR2 sequences are SGHNT and YENEEA. CDR3 in amino acids: CASSLGPNGETQYF. Incomplete CDR3 DNA: TGTGCCAGCAGCCTAGGACCGAACGGGGAGACC.

The sample holds many counts of this clone. The CDR3 end is not reached by the read, which stops 3 residues before it; the germline J gene fills it in. V gene TRBV30 combines with J gene TRBJ2-3; 7 bases are shared with TRBD1. With 2 bases clipped from V and 4 bases from J, the junction kept 12 bases outside the gene matches. Germline CDR1 GTSNPN, CDR2 SVGIG (reference sequence). The CDR3 length is 16 residues. The chain's CDR3 is CAWSPTGTAWADTQYF. CDR3 DNA, as far as it was read: TGTGCCTGGAGTCCTACGGGGACAGCTTGGGCAGATACG.

At least ten counts were recorded for this clone. Read data end 3 residues before the CDR3 end; the end is taken from the germline J gene. This chain connects TRBV5-1 to TRBJ2-7, with TRBD1 matching over 12 bases. This CDR3 is built from 15 residues. Germline loops: CDR1 SGHRS, CDR2 YFSETQ. Trimming removed 3 bases from V and 1 base from J; junction bases left unmatched: 2. The sequenced CDR3 bases are TGCGCCAGCAGCTGGGACAGGGGGCCATCCTACGAG. Protein product: CASSWDRGPSYE. The full CDR3 protein is CASSWDRGPSYEQYF.

This clone was seen ten or more times. The CDR3 end is not reached by the read, which stops 3 residues before it; the germline J gene fills it in. The chain links TRBV28 to TRBJ2-1, with 8 bases aligning to TRBD2. Per germline, CDR1 MDHEN and CDR2 SYDVKM. CDR3 length: 16 amino acids. V lost 7 bases and J lost 3; bases outside the gene matches: 11. The CDR3 loop is CASTLSGAGVYNEQFF. CDR3 DNA, as far as it was read: TGTGCCAGCACTCTAAGCGGAGCGGGAGTCTACAATGAG.

This clone was seen many times. The read is 3 residues too short to cover the CDR3 end, so that end is filled in from the germline J gene. This chain connects TRBV2 to TRBJ1-4, with no clear D. The V end lost 5 bases, the J end lost 5 bases, and 12 bases lay between the germline ends. Per germline, CDR1 SNHLY and CDR2 FYNNEI. CDR3 length: 14 amino acids. The CDR3 spells CASSHRTQNEKLFF. The sequenced part of the CDR3 DNA is TGTGCCAGCAGTCACCGGACTCAAAATGAAAAA.